Listed below are T cell receptor beta chains from one sample, sequenced in a study of shared clonotypes between healthy human individuals. The repertoire was sequenced with immunoSEQ multiplex PCR; TCRdb's copy has only in-frame clones and lacks some. The sample has millions of clones, about 93% seen once; the top ten hold roughly 1.7%. Sequencing used naive CD8+ T cells from PBMCs. These receptors originate from a man aged 18 to 30 in good health. Some clones in this sample may be carry-over from other donors' samples. Both conserved end residues are part of each CDR3. The D gene is left open where the match is weak. The listing skips clone size in some rows; elsewhere it reads once, few, many or a size class.

size,J,V,length,D,CDR3,DNA
-,TRBJ2-7,TRBV27,14,-,CASSLVRFSYEQYF,TGTGCCAGCAGTTTAGTTCGGTTCTCCTACGAGCAGTACTTC
-,TRBJ2-1,TRBV15,13,TRBD1,CATSRGTGDEQFF,TGTGCCACCAGCAGAGGGACAGGGGATGAGCAGTTCTTC
-,TRBJ2-7,TRBV4-2,16,TRBD2,CASSQGSGLASYEQYF,TGTGCCAGCAGCCAAGGCTCGGGACTAGCTAGCTACGAGCAGTACTTC
-,TRBJ2-7,TRBV19,15,-,CASSIQSASSYEQYF,TGTGCCAGTAGTATACAAAGCGCAAGCTCCTACGAGCAGTACTTC
-,TRBJ1-4,TRBV7-9,15,-,CASSPTGPGGEKLFF,TGTGCCAGCAGCCCTACAGGACCCGGGGGTGAAAAACTGTTTTTT
-,TRBJ2-7,TRBV6-1,15,TRBD1,CASSPQRGGKGEQYF,TGTGCCAGCAGTCCACAGAGAGGGGGCAAAGGGGAGCAGTACTTC
-,TRBJ2-7,TRBV7-9,17,-,CASSLGPPGGQLYEQYF,TGTGCCAGCAGCTTAGGGCCCCCGGGGGGACAATTGTACGAGCAGTACTTC
-,TRBJ2-7,TRBV21-1,14,-,CASSKVGRYYEQYF,TGTGCCAGCAGCAAAGTCGGCAGATACTACGAGCAGTACTTC
-,TRBJ2-7,TRBV29-1,13,TRBD1,CSAETGDTYEQYF,TGCAGCGCCGAAACAGGGGATACCTACGAGCAGTACTTC
-,TRBJ2-7,TRBV6-5,13,TRBD1,CASSGTAAYEQYF,TGTGCCAGCAGCGGGACAGCGGCCTACGAGCAGTACTTC
-,TRBJ2-1,TRBV9,15,TRBD2,CASSVGAGDYNEQFF,TGTGCCAGCAGCGTAGGAGCGGGAGACTACAATGAGCAGTTCTTC
-,TRBJ1-2,TRBV6-5,15,-,CASSYPPAGVYGYTF,TGTGCCAGCAGTTACCCCCCGGCAGGGGTCTATGGCTACACCTTC
-,TRBJ2-6,TRBV7-3,17,-,CASSHSGLQSRANVLTF,TGTGCCAGCAGCCACAGCGGCTTACAAAGTCGGGCCAACGTCCTGACTTTC
-,TRBJ1-4,TRBV28,17,-,CASSRPSVESFNEKLFF,TGTGCCAGCAGTCGACCGTCCGTTGAGAGCTTTAATGAAAAACTGTTTTTT
-,TRBJ1-4,TRBV7-9,17,-,CASSFPRDGRKGEKLFF,TGTGCCAGCAGCTTTCCCCGGGACGGGAGGAAGGGGGAAAAACTGTTTTTT
few,TRBJ2-3,TRBV4-1,16,-,CASTPFAQPTPDTQYF,TGCGCCAGCACCCCCTTCGCCCAACCCACCCCGGATACGCAGTATTTT
-,TRBJ2-2,TRBV27,15,TRBD2,CASSDRLAVTGELFF,TGTGCCAGCAGTGACAGACTAGCGGTCACCGGGGAGCTGTTTTTT
-,TRBJ2-1,TRBV5-6,18,TRBD2,CASSPGLAEPRSYNEQFF,TGTGCCAGCAGCCCGGGACTAGCGGAGCCACGCTCCTACAATGAGCAGTTCTTC
-,TRBJ2-1,TRBV7-9,17,TRBD1,CASSLERTGGGLDEQFF,TGTGCCAGCAGCTTAGAGAGGACAGGGGGCGGGCTTGATGAGCAGTTCTTC
-,TRBJ1-3,TRBV6-1,13,-,CASGGRSGNTIYF,TGTGCCAGCGGAGGCAGGAGTGGAAACACCATATATTTT
-,TRBJ2-5,TRBV28,17,TRBD2,CASGSRSAGGLGETQYF,TGTGCCAGCGGATCACGTTCCGCGGGAGGGTTGGGGGAGACCCAGTACTTC
-,TRBJ1-2,TRBV5-4,16,-,CASSLAPLGADYGYTF,TGTGCCAGCAGCTTGGCCCCTCTCGGGGCCGACTATGGCTACACCTTC
-,TRBJ2-1,TRBV4-2,16,-,CASSQDGENSYNEQFF,TGTGCCAGCAGCCAAGATGGGGAGAACTCCTACAATGAGCAGTTCTTC
-,TRBJ2-2,TRBV11-3,18,TRBD2,CASTPPGLAGGSTGELFF,TGTGCCAGCACCCCCCCGGGACTAGCGGGAGGAAGTACCGGGGAGCTGTTTTTT
few,TRBJ2-7,TRBV19,14,-,CASSISRGPYEQYF,TGTGCCAGTAGTATCTCCCGAGGGCCCTACGAGCAGTACTTC
-,TRBJ1-2,TRBV6-6,15,-,CASSYYRDNRYGYTF,TGTGCCAGCAGTTATTACCGGGACAATCGCTATGGCTACACCTTC
-,TRBJ1-2,TRBV6-9,15,-,CASSEVEKENYGYTF,TGTGCCAGCAGTGAGGTTGAGAAAGAAAACTATGGCTACACCTTC
-,TRBJ1-5,TRBV27,14,-,CASSLRDSNQPQHF,TGTGCCAGCAGTTTGCGAGATAGCAATCAGCCCCAGCATTTT
-,TRBJ2-6,TRBV9,17,-,CASSARGGSSGANVLTF,TGTGCCAGCAGCGCCAGGGGTGGCTCCTCTGGGGCCAACGTCCTGACTTTC
-,TRBJ2-7,TRBV13,13,-,CASSLVSSYEQYF,TGTGCCAGCAGCTTAGTCTCCTCCTACGAGCAGTACTTC
-,TRBJ2-7,TRBV19,17,TRBD2,CASSIDALAGVSYEQYF,TGTGCCAGTAGTATAGATGCACTAGCGGGAGTGTCTTACGAGCAGTACTTC
-,TRBJ1-5,TRBV5-4,13,-,CASSEGSNQPQHF,TGTGCCAGCTCAGAAGGTAGCAATCAGCCCCAGCATTTT
-,TRBJ2-3,TRBV28,16,TRBD2,CASSEPGLAILDTQYF,TGTGCCAGCAGCGAACCGGGACTAGCTATCTTGGATACGCAGTATTTT
-,TRBJ1-5,TRBV5-8,14,TRBD1,CASSLGTGIQPQHF,TGTGCCAGCAGCTTGGGGACAGGGATTCAGCCCCAGCATTTT
-,TRBJ2-1,TRBV27,15,TRBD2,CASSYLSGSIEEQFF,TGTGCCAGCAGTTATCTTAGCGGGAGTATCGAGGAGCAGTTCTTC
-,TRBJ1-6,TRBV4-1,17,-,CASSQHLAGPRDSPLHF,TGCGCCAGCAGCCAACATCTTGCGGGACCCAGGGATTCACCCCTCCACTTT
-,TRBJ1-5,TRBV27,15,TRBD1,CASSFAGGTNQPQHF,TGTGCCAGCAGTTTTGCAGGGGGAACGAATCAGCCCCAGCATTTT
few,TRBJ2-7,TRBV30,14,TRBD1,CAWSIGTGVNEQYF,TGTGCCTGGAGTATCGGGACAGGGGTTAACGAGCAGTACTTC
-,TRBJ2-7,TRBV19,13,-,CASSSGGTYEQYF,TGTGCCAGTAGTTCTGGGGGGACCTACGAGCAGTACTTC
-,TRBJ2-1,TRBV7-6,16,TRBD1,CASSGGQGGVRVEQFF,TGTGCCAGCAGCGGAGGACAGGGGGGAGTTAGGGTGGAGCAGTTCTTC
-,TRBJ2-1,TRBV7-9,16,-,CASSPRDSPSYNEQFF,TGTGCCAGCAGCCCCCGGGACTCACCGTCCTACAATGAGCAGTTCTTC
-,TRBJ2-7,TRBV29-1,10,-,CSVVGYEQYF,TGCAGCGTTGTGGGGTACGAGCAGTACTTC
-,TRBJ2-7,TRBV5-1,14,TRBD2,CASSPLATHYEQYF,TGCGCCAGCAGCCCACTAGCGACCCACTACGAGCAGTACTTC
-,TRBJ2-7,TRBV7-9,14,TRBD2,CASRGGGEAYEQYF,TGTGCCAGCCGTGGGGGAGGGGAGGCCTACGAGCAGTACTTC
-,TRBJ2-7,TRBV27,16,TRBD2,CASSLLWREGAYEQYF,TGTGCCAGCAGTTTATTATGGAGGGAGGGAGCCTACGAGCAGTACTTC
-,TRBJ1-2,TRBV2,14,-,CATPLPHANYGYTF,TGTGCCACCCCTCTCCCCCATGCTAACTATGGCTACACCTTC
-,TRBJ1-5,TRBV30,14,-,CAWSVSSWNQPQHF,TGTGCCTGGAGTGTATCGTCATGGAATCAGCCCCAGCATTTT
-,TRBJ2-6,TRBV6-5,15,-,CASKLLPSGANVLTF,TGTGCCAGCAAACTACTCCCCTCTGGGGCCAACGTCCTGACTTTC
-,TRBJ2-1,TRBV28,17,-,CASSLLALAVGYNEQFF,TGTGCCAGCAGTTTATTGGCACTAGCTGTTGGCTACAATGAGCAGTTCTTC
-,TRBJ2-3,TRBV2,14,-,CATKAGSDTDTQYF,TGTGCCACCAAAGCGGGCTCAGACACAGATACGCAGTATTTT
-,TRBJ1-1,TRBV28,16,TRBD1,CASSLRGFGKSTEAFF,TGTGCCAGCAGCCTCAGGGGGTTCGGAAAGAGCACTGAAGCTTTCTTT
-,TRBJ1-1,TRBV6-1,14,-,CASSEARGYAEAFF,TGTGCCAGCAGTGAAGCTAGAGGGTACGCTGAAGCTTTCTTT
-,TRBJ2-5,TRBV27,14,TRBD2,CASSLAGDQETQYF,TGTGCCAGCAGTTTGGCGGGGGACCAAGAGACCCAGTACTTC
-,TRBJ1-1,TRBV5-1,14,TRBD1,CASSPKTGRTEAFF,TGCGCCAGCAGCCCCAAGACAGGGCGGACTGAAGCTTTCTTT